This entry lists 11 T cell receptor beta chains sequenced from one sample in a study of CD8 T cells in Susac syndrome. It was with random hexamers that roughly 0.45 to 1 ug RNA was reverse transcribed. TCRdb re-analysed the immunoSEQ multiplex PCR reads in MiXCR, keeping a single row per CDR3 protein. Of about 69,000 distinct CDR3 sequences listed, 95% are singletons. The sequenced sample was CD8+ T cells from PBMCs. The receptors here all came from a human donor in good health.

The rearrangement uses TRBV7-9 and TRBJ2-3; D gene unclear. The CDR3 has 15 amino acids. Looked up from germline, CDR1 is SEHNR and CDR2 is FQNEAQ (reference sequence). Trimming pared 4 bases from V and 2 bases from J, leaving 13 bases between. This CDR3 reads CASSSGSSYTDTQYF. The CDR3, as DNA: TGTGCCAGCAGCTCCGGGTCCTCCTACACAGATACGCAGTATTTT. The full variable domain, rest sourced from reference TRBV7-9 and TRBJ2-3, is DTGVSQNPRHKITKRGQNVTFRCDPISEHNRLYWYRQTLGQGPEFLTYFQNEAQLEKSRLLSDRFSAERPKGSFSTLEIQRTEQGDSAMYLCASSSGSSYTDTQYFGPGTRLTVL.

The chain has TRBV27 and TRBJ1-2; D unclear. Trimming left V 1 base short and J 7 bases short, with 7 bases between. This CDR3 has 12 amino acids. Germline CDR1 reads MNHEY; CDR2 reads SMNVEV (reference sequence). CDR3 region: CASSLFFGGYTF. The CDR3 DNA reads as TGTGCCAGCAGTTTATTCTTCGGTGGCTACACCTTC.

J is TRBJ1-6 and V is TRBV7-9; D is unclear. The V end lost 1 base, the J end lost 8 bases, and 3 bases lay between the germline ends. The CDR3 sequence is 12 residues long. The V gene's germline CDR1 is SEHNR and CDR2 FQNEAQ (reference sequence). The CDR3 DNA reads TGTGCCAGCAGCTTAGAGGATTCACCCCTCCACTTT. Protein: CASSLEDSPLHF.

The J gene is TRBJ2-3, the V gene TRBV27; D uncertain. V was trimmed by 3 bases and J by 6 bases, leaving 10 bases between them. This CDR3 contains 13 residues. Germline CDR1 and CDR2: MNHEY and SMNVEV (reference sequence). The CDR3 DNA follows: TGTGCCAGCAGTTTCGGAAATCGGGATACGCAGTATTTT. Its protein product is CASSFGNRDTQYF.

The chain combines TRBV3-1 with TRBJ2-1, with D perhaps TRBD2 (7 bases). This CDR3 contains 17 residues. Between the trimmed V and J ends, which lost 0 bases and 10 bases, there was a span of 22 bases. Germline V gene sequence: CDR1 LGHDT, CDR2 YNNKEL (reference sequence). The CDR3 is CASSQDPRAGDTGEQFF. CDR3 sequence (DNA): TGTGCCAGCAGCCAAGACCCCCGCGCGGGGGACACGGGAGAGCAGTTCTTC.

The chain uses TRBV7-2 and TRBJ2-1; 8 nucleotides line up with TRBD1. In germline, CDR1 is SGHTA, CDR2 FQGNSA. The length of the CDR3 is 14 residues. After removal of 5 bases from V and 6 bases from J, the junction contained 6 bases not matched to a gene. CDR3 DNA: TGTGCCAGCAGCGCCCGGACAGGGCTCAATGAGCAGTTCTTC. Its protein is CASSARTGLNEQFF.

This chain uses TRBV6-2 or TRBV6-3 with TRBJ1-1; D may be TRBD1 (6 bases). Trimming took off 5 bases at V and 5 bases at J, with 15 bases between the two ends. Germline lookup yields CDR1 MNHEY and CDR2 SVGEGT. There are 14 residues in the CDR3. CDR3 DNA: TGTGCCAGCAGTCCCCGGATAGGGGGGACTGAAGCTTTCTTT. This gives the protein CASSPRIGGTEAFF.

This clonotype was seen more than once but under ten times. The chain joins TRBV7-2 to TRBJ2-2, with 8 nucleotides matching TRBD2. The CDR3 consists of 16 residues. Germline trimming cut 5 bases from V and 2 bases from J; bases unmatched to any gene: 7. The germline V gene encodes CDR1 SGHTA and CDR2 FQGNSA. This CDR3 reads CASSTPGLDNTGELFF. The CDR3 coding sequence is TGTGCCAGCAGCACACCGGGACTAGATAACACCGGGGAGCTGTTTTTT.

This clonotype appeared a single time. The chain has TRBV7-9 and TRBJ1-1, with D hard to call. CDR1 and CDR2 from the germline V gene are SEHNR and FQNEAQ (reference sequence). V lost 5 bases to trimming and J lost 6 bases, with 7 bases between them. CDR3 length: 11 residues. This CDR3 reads CASSPTAEAFF. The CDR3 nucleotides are TGTGCCAGCAGCCCTACAGCTGAAGCTTTCTTT.

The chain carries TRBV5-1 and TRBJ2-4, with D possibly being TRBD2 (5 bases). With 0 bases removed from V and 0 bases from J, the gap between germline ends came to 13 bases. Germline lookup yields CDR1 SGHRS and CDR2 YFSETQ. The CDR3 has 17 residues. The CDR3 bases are TGCGCCAGCAGCTTGGGGATTGGAGGAGTAGCCAAAAACATTCAGTACTTC. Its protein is CASSLGIGGVAKNIQYF.

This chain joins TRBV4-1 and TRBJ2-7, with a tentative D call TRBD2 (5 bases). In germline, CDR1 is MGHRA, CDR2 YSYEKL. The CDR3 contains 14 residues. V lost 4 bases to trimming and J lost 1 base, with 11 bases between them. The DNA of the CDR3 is TGCGCCAGCAGCCTTCGGGGTGGGTCCTACGAGCAGTACTTC. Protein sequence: CASSLRGGSYEQYF.